This T cell receptor (beta chain) was identified in a study of blood T cell repertoires in COVID-19. The count of this clone is one. Clones were sequenced by immunoSEQ multiplex PCR, and TCRdb holds only the in-frame ones, with some missing. The table lists under 70,000 clones, around 88% of them singletons. Specimen: peripheral blood. This receptor was identified in a woman aged 70 to 79 with acute or convalescent COVID-19.

The CDR3 DNA is TGTGCCAGCAGCCAACAGGGGAACACTGAAGCTTTCTTT. It encodes CASSQQGNTEAFF. The chain carries TRBV3-1 (or the pseudogene TRBV3-2) and TRBJ1-1; D possibly corresponds to TRBD1 (5 bases). The CDR3 is 13 residues long. The V gene lost 2 bases and the J gene lost 1 base, with 5 bases spanning the gap. Germline CDR1 LGHDT, CDR2 YNNKEL (reference sequence).